The T cell receptor beta chain described here comes from a study of T-cell reconstitution after alpha-beta-depleted transplantation in children listed by TCRdb under 2016. Notes on the research overall: T-cell immune reconstitution after TCRalphabeta/CD19-depleted allogeneic hematopoietic cell transplantation in children was quantitatively tracked in the study by means of TCR repertoire profiling. Overall study results and their limits: About two months after transplant, the apparently early recovery of alphabetaT-cell counts reportedly depended on just several hundred clones that had expanded rapidly and came from non-depleted graft cells. Hyperexpanded clone frequencies declined over subsequent months; after one year, T-cell counts and TCRbeta diversity were mostly attributed to newly produced T cells. In some patients, the high TCRbeta diversity seen at day 60 was put down to recipient T cells and intrathymic progenitors that had survived conditioning.

Trimmed from V: 1 base; trimmed from J: 5 bases; junction bases lacking a gene match: 12. As encoded in the germline V gene (reference sequence), CDR1 is DFQATT while CDR2 is SNEGSKA. The CDR3 contains 16 residues, cysteine and phenylalanine counted. Just the 48-base CDR3 DNA is kept, in frame starting at base 1. In light of the paper, this sample's treatment or condition label describes: allogeneic hematopoietic cell transplantation with graft depleted of TCRalphabeta T cells and CD19 B cells. The transplant recipients were children given TCRalphabeta/CD19-depleted allogeneic hematopoietic cell grafts. The table lists this clonotype with many counts. Its antigen is not yet known. Base qualities were left out, and no much larger clone turns up one base away. The library was prepared using PCR. TCRdb lists the instrument as Illumina HiSeq 2500. To normalize quantification of the TCRbeta repertoire, the TCR libraries were built with molecular barcoding that relied on unique molecular identifiers. TCRdb trimmed public reads at Q25 via fastp, called clones via MiXCR and kept in-frame beta chains. Every entry covers one CDR3 protein and lists the most common genes and DNA from its rows. This sample gives fewer than 250,000 distinct CDR3 sequences in total; around 8% of them show up just once. The ten largest make up 6% to 7% of the sample.

Sample: PBMCs, mostly from graft donor cells, taken 180 days after TCRalphabeta/CD19-depleted stem cell transplant. The source is a male patient younger than 18 who had a stem cell transplant for acute lymphoblastic leukemia, so the T cells may come from the graft donor. This receptor chain uses TRBV20-1 and TRBJ2-5, with 8 central nucleotides matching TRBD2. The CDR3 is CSARAPAGEKRETQYF. In nucleotide form, the sequence is TGCAGTGCTAGAGCTCCAGCGGGAGAGAAACGGGAGACCCAGTACTTC.